This T cell receptor beta chain was observed in a study of shared clonotypes between healthy human individuals. V was pared by 1 base and J by 6 bases, with 9 bases between. From germline, CDR1 is LGHNA and CDR2 YNFKEQ. This CDR3 region has 14 residues. Method: immunoSEQ multiplex PCR; TCRdb's copy keeps in-frame clones and lacks some. This sample has approximately 480,000 clones; roughly 85% occur once, and the top ten carry roughly an eighth. The receptor comes from a woman between 35 and 50 years old in good health. Some clones in this sample may be carry-over from other donors' samples. Sequencing used PBMCs. The chain uses TRBV4-2 and TRBJ2-2; perhaps D is TRBD1 or TRBD2 (5 bases each). CDR3 amino acids: CASSQVGGAGELFF. In DNA, the CDR3 is TGTGCCAGCAGCCAAGTTGGGGGTGCCGGGGAGCTGTTTTTT.